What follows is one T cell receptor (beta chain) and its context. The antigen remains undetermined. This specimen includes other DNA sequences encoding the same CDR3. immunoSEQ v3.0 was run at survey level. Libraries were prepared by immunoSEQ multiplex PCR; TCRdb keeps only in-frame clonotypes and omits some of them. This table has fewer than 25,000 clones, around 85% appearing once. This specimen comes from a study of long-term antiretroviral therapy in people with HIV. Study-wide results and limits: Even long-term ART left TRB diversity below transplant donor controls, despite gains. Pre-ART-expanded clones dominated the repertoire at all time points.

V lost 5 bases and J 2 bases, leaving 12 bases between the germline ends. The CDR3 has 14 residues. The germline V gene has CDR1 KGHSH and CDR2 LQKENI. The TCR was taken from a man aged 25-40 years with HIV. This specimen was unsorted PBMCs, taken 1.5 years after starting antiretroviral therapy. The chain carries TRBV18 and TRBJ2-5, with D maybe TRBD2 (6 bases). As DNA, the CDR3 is TGTGCCAGCTCAGGAGGGGAAGAGCAAGAGACCCAGTACTTC. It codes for CASSGGEEQETQYF.